The entry below describes one T cell receptor beta chain. Its antigen is not identified. The data originate from a study of Ad26.COV2.S vaccination and SARS-CoV-2 variants. Regarding the study as a whole: People who got the vaccine had more spike-specific TCR breadth than people who got placebo. It was reported that spike-specific CD8+ and CD4+ T cell responses were substantially broad after vaccination. Breadth of non-spike TCRs did not differ between vaccinees and placebo recipients. Total T cell responses were possibly underestimated by TCR breadth and depth analyses.

CDR1 is SGHTA, CDR2 FQGTGA, per germline. With 5 bases removed from V and 2 bases from J, the gap between germline ends came to 14 bases. The CDR3 covers 15 residues. The method was immunoSEQ multiplex PCR; TCRdb's version includes in-frame clones alone and lacks a portion of them. The sample yields over 85,000 clones, less than 85% seen once. This sequence was found in a human donor who had recovered from COVID-19. The chain has TRBV7-3 and TRBJ2-3; tentative D call: TRBD2 (6 bases). This material consisted of peripheral blood, taken after recovery from COVID-19. The DNA for the CDR3 is TGTGCCAGCAGCCCACTAAGCGGGTCCACAGATACGCAGTATTTT. Translated: CASSPLSGSTDTQYF.